Sequencing of this TCR beta chain was carried out in a study of T cell changes during pregnancy in multiple sclerosis. Generated by immunoSEQ multiplex PCR, the TCRdb table keeps only in-frame clones and is missing some. The repertoire includes 99,000 or so clones, about 94% of them detected once, and 0.99% sits in the top ten. The CDR3 totals 14 residues. CDR1 and CDR2 (germline): SGHVS, FNYEAQ. Trimming took 5 bases from V and 5 from J; bases not matched to a gene: 7. The sample was peripheral blood, taken after pregnancy. The sequence derives from a female donor with multiple sclerosis, enrolled in a pregnancy study. The genes are TRBV7-6 and TRBJ2-5; 8 bases map to TRBD2. The CDR3 nucleotides read TGTGCCAGCAGCCCTACGCGACTAGCGGAGACCCAGTACTTC. The encoded protein is CASSPTRLAETQYF.